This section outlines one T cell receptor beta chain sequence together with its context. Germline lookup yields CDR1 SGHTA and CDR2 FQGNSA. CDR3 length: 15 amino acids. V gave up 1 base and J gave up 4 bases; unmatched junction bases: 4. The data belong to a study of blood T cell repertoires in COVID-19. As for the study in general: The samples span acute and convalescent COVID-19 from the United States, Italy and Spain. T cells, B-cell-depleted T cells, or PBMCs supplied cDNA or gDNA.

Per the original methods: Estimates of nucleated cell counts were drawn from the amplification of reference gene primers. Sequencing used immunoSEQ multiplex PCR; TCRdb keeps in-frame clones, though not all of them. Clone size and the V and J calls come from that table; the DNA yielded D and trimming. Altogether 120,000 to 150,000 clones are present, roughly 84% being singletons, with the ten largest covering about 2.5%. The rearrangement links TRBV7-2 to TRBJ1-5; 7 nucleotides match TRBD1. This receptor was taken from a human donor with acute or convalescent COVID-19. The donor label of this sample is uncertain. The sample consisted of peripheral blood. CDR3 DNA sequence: TGTGCCAGCAGCTTAGGGGGACAGATAAATCAGCCCCAGCATTTT. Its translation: CASSLGGQINQPQHF.